One and the same sample provided the 21 T cell receptor beta chains below, sequenced in a study of PD-1 blockade in classical Hodgkin lymphoma. The repertoire was sequenced with immunoSEQ multiplex PCR; TCRdb's copy has only in-frame clones and lacks some. The table records 50,000 to 75,000 clones, roughly 88% of them present only once. Every patient relapsed after autologous stem cell transplantation, and brentuximab vedotin exposure varied. Sample: peripheral blood mononuclear cells (PBMCs), taken at baseline. The source of these receptors is a human donor with classical Hodgkin lymphoma.

The chain has TRBV4-3 and TRBJ2-7, with a possible D match to TRBD1 (5 bases). Trimming cost V 0 bases and J 4 bases, with 13 bases left between them. CDR3 length equals 15 residues. Per germline, CDR1 LGHNA and CDR2 YSLEER. The DNA of the CDR3 is TGCGCCAGCAGCCAAGATTTCAGGGAAGGATACGAGCAGTACTTC. Translated: CASSQDFREGYEQYF.

The rearrangement links TRBV4-1 to TRBJ2-7, with 11 bases that match TRBD1. CDR3 length: 14 residues. The trim removed 5 bases at V and 7 bases at J, leaving 7 bases unmatched. Germline V gene data show CDR1 as MGHRA and CDR2 as YSYEKL. CDR3 region: CASSFGQGAEEQYF. As DNA, the CDR3 is TGCGCCAGCAGCTTCGGACAGGGGGCAGAAGAGCAGTACTTC.

This rearrangement joins TRBV7-9 to TRBJ1-1; D gene uncertain. The germline V gene has CDR1 SEHNR and CDR2 FQNEAQ (reference sequence). V lost 2 bases and J lost 1, with 8 bases in between. CDR3 length: 14 residues. The CDR3, as DNA: TGTGCCAGCAGCTTAACGGTGAGGAACACTGAAGCTTTCTTT. This encodes CASSLTVRNTEAFF.

The chain recombines TRBV7-9 with TRBJ2-2, with D unclear. Germline V lookup: CDR1 SEHNR, CDR2 FQNEAQ (reference sequence). The CDR3 spans 17 residues. V dropped 3 bases and J dropped 1 base, with 15 bases sitting between them. In DNA, the CDR3 is TGTGCCAGCAGCTTCCTCCAAGGCGGAGAGAACACCGGGGAGCTGTTTTTT. Translation: CASSFLQGGENTGELFF.

This rearrangement joins TRBV19 to TRBJ2-3; TRBD1 aligns across 9 bases. The V gene end was trimmed by 4 bases and the J gene end by 4 bases; junction bases not matched to a gene: 3. The CDR3 is made up of 14 amino acids. CDR1 and CDR2 (germline): LNHDA, SQIVND (reference sequence). The chain's CDR3 is CASSNRQGADTQYF. CDR3 bases: TGTGCCAGTAGTAACCGACAGGGGGCAGATACGCAGTATTTT.

The chain joins TRBV6-6 to TRBJ1-4; D is uncertain. Trimming cost V 6 bases and J 6 bases, with 14 bases left between them. Germline lookup yields CDR1 MNHNY and CDR2 SVGAGI (reference sequence). This CDR3 is built from 14 residues. The CDR3, as DNA: TGTGCCAGCAGCCCAGGAGGGTTGGATGAAAAACTGTTTTTT. Its protein product is CASSPGGLDEKLFF.

The chain combines TRBV11-2 with TRBJ2-5; a possible D gene is TRBD1 (6 bases). V lost 0 bases and J 0 bases, leaving 17 bases between the germline ends. Germline assignment: CDR1 SGHAT and CDR2 FQNNGV. CDR3 length: 18 residues. CDR3 sequence: CASSLDPGQILYQETQYF. In nucleotides, the CDR3 is TGTGCCAGCAGCTTAGATCCAGGACAGATCTTGTACCAAGAGACCCAGTACTTC. Full variable domain (remainder filled in from reference TRBV11-2 and TRBJ2-5): EAGVAQSPRYKIIEKRQSVAFWCNPISGHATLYWYQQILGQGPKLLIQFQNNGVVDDSQLPKDRFSAERLKGVDSTLKIQPAKLEDSAVYLCASSLDPGQILYQETQYFGPGTRLLVL.

The chain employs TRBV9 and TRBJ1-2; unclear D gene. The CDR3 sequence is 15 residues long. Germline CDR1 and CDR2: SGDLS and YYNGEE. V lost 0 bases, J lost 2 bases, and 11 bases lay in between. The CDR3 loop is CASSVDTRKNYGYTF. The CDR3 DNA is TGTGCCAGCAGCGTAGACACAAGGAAGAACTATGGCTACACCTTC. Full variable domain (outside the CDR3, taken from reference TRBV9 and TRBJ1-2): DSGVTQTPKHLITATGQRVTLRCSPRSGDLSVYWYQQSLDQGLQFLIQYYNGEERAKGNILERFSAQQFPDLHSELNLSSLELGDSALYFCASSVDTRKNYGYTFGSGTRLTVV.

The V gene is TRBV29-1, the J gene TRBJ2-7; 7 bases match TRBD1. The CDR3 consists of 12 residues. CDR1 is SQVTM and CDR2 is ANQGSEA in the germline V gene. J was trimmed by 3 bases and V by 7 bases; bases with no gene match: 6. This CDR3 reads CSARDSYYEQYF. The DNA for the CDR3 is TGCAGCGCCCGGGACAGCTACTACGAGCAGTACTTC.

The chain is built from TRBV19 and TRBJ1-1; the D gene is possibly TRBD1 (5 bases). V lost 5 bases and J 4 bases, leaving 11 bases between the germline ends. Germline CDR1 LNHDA, CDR2 SQIVND (reference sequence). The CDR3 runs to 13 residues. In nucleotides, the CDR3 is TGTGCCAGTAGTTGGCAGGGAATCACTGAAGCTTTCTTT. It yields the protein CASSWQGITEAFF.

The chain is built from TRBV11-2 and TRBJ2-5; D not resolved. This CDR3 has 15 amino acids. Germline V lookup: CDR1 SGHAT, CDR2 FQNNGV. Trimming took off 0 bases at V and 1 base at J, with 9 bases between the two ends. Here the CDR3 reads CASSLDWQSQETQYF. The CDR3 DNA reads as TGTGCCAGCAGCTTAGATTGGCAGTCCCAAGAGACCCAGTACTTC.

This clone was picked up one time. The chain recombines TRBV30 with TRBJ2-1; D is unresolved. CDR3 length: 14 residues. Trimming removed 2 bases from V and 6 bases from J, with 14 bases in between. Germline V gene sequence: CDR1 GTSNPN, CDR2 SVGIG (reference sequence). As DNA, the CDR3 is TGTGCCTGGAGTTGGCCAGATCGGTTCAATGAGCAGTTCTTC. It translates to CAWSWPDRFNEQFF.

The chain couples TRBV28 to TRBJ1-1; D remains unclear. Germline loops: CDR1 MDHEN, CDR2 SYDVKM. The CDR3 contains 11 residues. V dropped 6 bases and J dropped 7 bases, with 9 bases sitting between them. CDR3 nucleotides: TGTGCCAGCAGGGTAGTTCTTGAAGCTTTCTTT. It encodes CASRVVLEAFF.

This chain joins TRBV7-2 and TRBJ1-4; 9 bases line up with TRBD1. Losses at the gene ends were 5 bases for V and 7 bases for J; bases not matched to a gene: 5. Germline V gene data show CDR1 as SGHTA and CDR2 as FQGNSA. The CDR3 is 14 residues long. The CDR3 region is CASSLPGQGEKLFF. The CDR3 DNA is TGTGCCAGCAGCCTTCCGGGACAGGGTGAAAAACTGTTTTTT.

This rearrangement joins TRBV6-4 to TRBJ2-3; 10 nucleotides align to TRBD2. The V segment lost 3 bases and the J segment 0 bases; nucleotides outside the gene matches: 0. The CDR3 extends over 15 amino acids. Germline V CDR1 and CDR2: MRHNA, SNTAGT. This chain's CDR3 is CASSELAGSTDTQYF. The CDR3 nucleotides are TGTGCCAGCAGTGAACTAGCGGGGAGCACAGATACGCAGTATTTT.

The chain couples TRBV29-1 to TRBJ2-3, with 9 positions matching TRBD2. This CDR3 region has 14 residues. Unmatched junction bases numbered 3, after V lost 3 bases and J lost 2 bases. In germline, CDR1 is SQVTM, CDR2 ANQGSEA. Here the CDR3 DNA reads TGCAGCGTTGACTTAGCGGGGGTCACAGATACGCAGTATTTT. As protein: CSVDLAGVTDTQYF.

V and J are TRBV4-3 and TRBJ1-1; a possible D gene is TRBD1 (6 bases). The germline CDR1 and CDR2 sequences are LGHNA and YSLEER. Between the trimmed V and J ends, which lost 7 bases and 2 bases, there was a span of 29 bases. The CDR3 spans 19 residues. CDR3 in amino acids: CASIGRGLAGLVVNTEAFF. The CDR3, as DNA: TGCGCCAGCATCGGGAGGGGGTTGGCAGGTCTGGTGGTTAACACTGAAGCTTTCTTT.

The chain carries TRBV6-5 and TRBJ2-2, with D maybe TRBD2 (5 bases). Germline V gene sequence: CDR1 MNHEY, CDR2 SVGAGI. This CDR3 has 15 amino acids. V dropped 10 bases and J dropped 3 bases, with 18 bases sitting between them. As DNA, the CDR3 is TGTGCCACCCAATCTTACCGGGGAGACACCGGGGAGCTGTTTTTT. Residues: CATQSYRGDTGELFF.

V usage is TRBV6-1 and J usage is TRBJ2-3; 8 nucleotides agree with TRBD2. The CDR3 runs to 15 residues. Germline V gene data show CDR1 as MNHNS and CDR2 as SASEGT. The J segment lost 6 bases and the V segment lost 3 bases, leaving 8 bases of the junction unmatched. The CDR3 here is CASSDLRGAGDTQYF. DNA for the CDR3: TGTGCCAGCAGTGATCTGCGGGGGGCCGGGGATACGCAGTATTTT.

The chain combines TRBV28 with TRBJ1-2; D unresolved. Germline V gene sequence: CDR1 MDHEN, CDR2 SYDVKM. The V end was cut by 8 bases, the J end by 4 bases, with 17 bases between. The CDR3 runs to 14 residues. CDR3 region: CASVAGGKFYGYTF. CDR3 bases: TGTGCCAGCGTGGCGGGTGGGAAATTCTATGGCTACACCTTC.

The chain is built from TRBV7-9 and TRBJ1-6; 10 positions match TRBD1. CDR3 length: 17 residues. The ends lost 5 bases at V and 7 bases at J; junction bases unmatched: 11. From germline, CDR1 is SEHNR and CDR2 FQNEAQ (reference sequence). The chain's CDR3 is CASSPVGQGGINSPLHF. For the CDR3, the DNA is TGTGCCAGCAGCCCCGTAGGACAGGGGGGGATCAATTCACCCCTCCACTTT.